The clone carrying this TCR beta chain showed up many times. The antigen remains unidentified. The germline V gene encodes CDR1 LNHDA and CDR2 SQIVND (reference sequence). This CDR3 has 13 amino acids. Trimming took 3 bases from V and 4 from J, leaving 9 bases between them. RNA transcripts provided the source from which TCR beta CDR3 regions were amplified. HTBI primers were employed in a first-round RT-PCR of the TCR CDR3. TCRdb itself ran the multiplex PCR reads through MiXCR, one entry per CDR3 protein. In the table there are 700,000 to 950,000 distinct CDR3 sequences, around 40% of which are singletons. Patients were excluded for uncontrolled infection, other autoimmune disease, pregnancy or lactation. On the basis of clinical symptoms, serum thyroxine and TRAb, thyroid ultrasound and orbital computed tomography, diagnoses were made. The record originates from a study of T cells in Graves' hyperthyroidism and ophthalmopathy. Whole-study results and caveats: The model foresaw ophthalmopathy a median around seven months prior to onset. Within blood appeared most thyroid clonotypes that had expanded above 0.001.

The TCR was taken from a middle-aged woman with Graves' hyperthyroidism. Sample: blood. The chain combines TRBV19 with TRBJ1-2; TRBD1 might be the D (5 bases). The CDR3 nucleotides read TGTGCCAGTAGTATTCGACAGATCTATGGCTACACCTTC. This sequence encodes CASSIRQIYGYTF.